The 21 T cell receptor beta chains in this list originate from one sample, sequenced in a study of T cells after yellow fever vaccination. TCRdb passed the 5' RACE reads through MiXCR, listing each CDR3 protein once. Here the sample spans about 320,000 distinct CDR3 sequences, around 4.4% being singletons. The sample in question was PBMCs, obtained 15 days after the yellow fever booster vaccination. Receptors originate from a young man who received the YFV17D yellow fever vaccine.

This clonotype turned up a few times. The chain recombines TRBV4-1 with TRBJ1-1; D uncertain. This CDR3 has 14 residues. CDR1 and CDR2 from the germline V gene are MGHRA and YSYEKL. Trimming stripped 1 base from V and 4 bases from J, with 10 bases between. The CDR3 region has the DNA TGCGCCAGCAGCCAAGTATGGGGTTTCACTGAAGCTTTCTTT. It yields the protein CASSQVWGFTEAFF.

The chain has TRBV5-6 and TRBJ1-5; weak D call: TRBD1 (6 bases). The CDR3 runs to 14 residues. Between the trimmed V and J ends, which lost 1 base and 3 bases, there was a span of 8 bases. Germline assignment: CDR1 SGHDT and CDR2 YYEEEE. The CDR3 coding sequence is TGTGCCAGCAGCTTGAGGGGGAACAATCAGCCCCAGCATTTT. The encoded protein is CASSLRGNNQPQHF.

This clonotype was observed at least ten times. The V and J genes are TRBV12-3 or TRBV12-4 and TRBJ1-6; D unclear. This CDR3 has 15 amino acids. V lost 2 bases to trimming and J lost 10 bases, with 15 bases between them. The CDR3 reads CASSLMGGVGSPLHF. The CDR3 bases are TGTGCCAGCAGTTTAATGGGCGGAGTGGGATCACCCCTCCACTTT.

The chain joins TRBV6-5 to TRBJ2-1; 15 positions match TRBD2. The CDR3 covers 16 residues. Trimming at V came to 0 bases and at J to 9 bases, leaving 3 bases not matched to a gene. Germline loops: CDR1 MNHEY, CDR2 SVGAGI. The CDR3 coding sequence is TGTGCCAGCAGTTACTCGGGGACTAGCGGGGGGTTTGAGCAGTTCTTC. Its translation: CASSYSGTSGGFEQFF.

The chain carries TRBV15 and TRBJ2-5; no firm D call. Germline CDR1 reads LNHNV; CDR2 reads YYDKDF (reference sequence). The CDR3 length is 12 residues. Trimming left V 0 bases short and J 5 bases short, with 4 bases between. CDR3 in DNA: TGTGCCACCAGCAGAGATGGGGAGACCCAGTACTTC. Protein: CATSRDGETQYF.

This clonotype was counted ten times or more. The chain couples TRBV27 to TRBJ2-7; D perhaps matches TRBD2 (6 bases). The CDR3 spans 13 residues. In germline, CDR1 is MNHEY, CDR2 SMNVEV (reference sequence). The V gene lost 8 bases and the J gene lost 6 bases, with 17 bases spanning the gap. CDR3 sequence (DNA): TGTGCCAGCGGGACTTCTAGTAGGGGCGAGCAGTACTTC. Translated: CASGTSSRGEQYF.

This clonotype was counted many times. The chain employs TRBV29-1 and TRBJ1-1, with D maybe TRBD1 (6 bases). This CDR3 is built from 14 residues. Germline V gives CDR1 SQVTM, CDR2 ANQGSEA. Trimming removed 4 bases from V and 0 bases from J, with 12 bases in between. CDR3 in amino acids: CSVVPSGVNTEAFF. As DNA, the CDR3 is TGCAGCGTTGTCCCGTCAGGGGTGAACACTGAAGCTTTCTTT.

The chain combines TRBV27 with TRBJ1-5, with 7 bases identical to TRBD1. Germline V lookup: CDR1 MNHEY, CDR2 SMNVEV (reference sequence). The CDR3 has 14 amino acids. V trimming: 3 bases; J trimming: 3 bases; junction bases outside the gene matches: 2. The CDR3 spells CASSLTGYNQPQHF. The DNA for the CDR3 is TGTGCCAGCAGTTTGACAGGGTACAATCAGCCCCAGCATTTT.

This clonotype was picked up many times. The V gene is TRBV3-1, the J gene TRBJ2-4; D uncertain. The germline V gene has CDR1 LGHDT and CDR2 YNNKEL (reference sequence). Trimming pared 6 bases from V and 6 bases from J, leaving 15 bases between. There are 14 residues in the CDR3. The CDR3 here is CASSYAAGTNIQYF. The CDR3 DNA sequence: TGTGCCAGCAGTTACGCGGCCGGCACAAACATTCAGTACTTC.

Many counts were recorded for this clonotype. The rearrangement links TRBV7-9 to TRBJ1-1; 9 bases agree with TRBD1. CDR3 length equals 16 residues. Germline assignment: CDR1 SEHNR and CDR2 FQNEAQ (reference sequence). J lost 3 bases, V lost 4 bases, and 9 bases had no gene match. As DNA, the CDR3 is TGTGCCAGCAGCTCAAGGGGGCGGGACAGGGACACTGAAGCTTTCTTT. This codes for CASSSRGRDRDTEAFF.

This clonotype was found many times. The gene calls are TRBV10-3 and TRBJ1-1, with D perhaps matching TRBD1 (6 bases). Germline CDR1 is ENHRY and CDR2 is SYGVKD. V dropped 6 bases and J dropped 1 base, with 21 bases sitting between them. The CDR3 has 17 amino acids. CDR3 in amino acids: CAIRPQGQGWENTEAFF. CDR3 DNA: TGTGCCATCAGACCCCAGGGGCAGGGCTGGGAGAACACTGAAGCTTTCTTT.

At least ten counts were recorded for this clonotype. The V gene is TRBV5-8, the J gene TRBJ2-1; D call uncertain. The CDR3 has 16 amino acids. V was clipped by 4 bases and J by 8 bases, with 22 bases between them. Germline CDR1 is SGHTS and CDR2 is YDEGEE. The CDR3 nucleotides are TGTGCCAGCAGCCCTTGGGCAGACCGTCGGAGCGATGAGCAGTTCTTC. It yields the protein CASSPWADRRSDEQFF.

The table lists this clonotype with many counts. The chain has TRBV12-3 or TRBV12-4 and TRBJ2-7; no definite D call. The CDR3 length is 15 residues. Trimming cost V 6 bases and J 3 bases, with 18 bases left between them. This CDR3 reads CASSLSAGRNYEQYV. Here the CDR3 DNA reads TGTGCCAGCAGCCTCTCAGCTGGCAGAAACTACGAGCAGTACGTC.

This clonotype was observed many times. The genes are TRBV5-1 and TRBJ1-1; D remains unclear. The CDR3 runs 14 residues. V lost 4 bases, J lost 7 bases, and 17 bases lay in between. Per the germline V gene, CDR1 is SGHRS and CDR2 is YFSETQ. The DNA for the CDR3 is TGCGCCAGCAGCGTCTTTTCCGATGGGAGTGAAGCTTTCTTT. Translating gives CASSVFSDGSEAFF.

V and J are TRBV7-9 and TRBJ2-6, with TRBD1 matching over 7 bases. Germline V gene lookup returns CDR1 SEHNR and CDR2 FQNEAQ (reference sequence). The trim removed 10 bases at V and 0 bases at J, leaving 12 bases unmatched. This CDR3 region has 17 residues. CDR3 sequence (DNA): TGTGCCACCCCCAGTCGGGACAGCGACTCTGGGGCCAACGTCCTGACTTTC. It encodes CATPSRDSDSGANVLTF.

This clonotype was seen only a few times. The CDR3 DNA sequence: TGCGCCAGCAGCCAAGATCCCAGGGACACAGATACGCAGTATTTT. Its translation is CASSQDPRDTDTQYF. This chain links TRBV4-3 with TRBJ2-3, with D possibly TRBD1 on 5 matching bases. CDR1 is LGHNA, CDR2 YSLEER, per germline. V gave up 0 bases and J gave up 2 bases, with 9 bases separating them. The CDR3 has 15 amino acids.

This clonotype was observed many times. This chain joins TRBV7-2 and TRBJ2-1; no clear D gene. The CDR3 runs to 13 residues. Germline CDR1 reads SGHTA; CDR2 reads FQGNSA. V lost 1 base and J lost 5, with 6 bases in between. Here the CDR3 reads CASSLGLHNEQFF. CDR3 in DNA: TGTGCCAGCAGCTTAGGATTGCACAATGAGCAGTTCTTC. Full variable domain (remainder filled in from reference TRBV7-2 and TRBJ2-1): GAGVSQSPSNKVTEKGKDVELRCDPISGHTALYWYRQSLGQGLEFLIYFQGNSAPDKSGLPSDRFSAERTGGSVSTLTIQRTQQEDSAVYLCASSLGLHNEQFFGPGTRLTVL.

The chain combines TRBV20-1 with TRBJ2-3; perhaps TRBD2 as D (6 bases). This CDR3 contains 14 residues. CDR1 is DFQATT, CDR2 SNEGSKA, per germline (reference sequence). The ends were cut back, 1 base at V and 0 bases at J, with 8 bases in the middle. CDR3 sequence: CSARGRGSTDTQYF. The CDR3, as DNA: TGCAGTGCTAGAGGGCGGGGTAGCACAGATACGCAGTATTTT.

This chain uses TRBV4-3 with TRBJ2-3; 7 bases are a match to TRBD2. After removal of 1 base from V and 8 bases from J, the junction contained 12 bases not matched to a gene. The CDR3 has 16 residues. Germline assignment: CDR1 LGHNA and CDR2 YSLEER. This chain's CDR3 is CASSQGGGLEMGTQYF. The CDR3 DNA sequence: TGCGCCAGCAGCCAAGGGGGGGGACTGGAGATGGGTACGCAGTATTTT.

This clonotype occurred many times. In nucleotides, the CDR3 is TGTGCCAGCAGTTACTCGGACAGTGGCTACACCTTC. Encoded protein: CASSYSDSGYTF. J is TRBJ1-2 and V is TRBV6-2 or TRBV6-3; D is perhaps TRBD1 (6 bases). The CDR3 length is 12 residues. V shed 0 bases and J shed 7 bases, with 6 bases lying between them. Looked up from germline, CDR1 is MNHEY and CDR2 is SVGEGT.

This clonotype was seen repeatedly, ten times or more. The CDR3 protein is CASSSGDTGELFF. The CDR3, as DNA: TGTGCCAGCAGTAGCGGGGACACCGGGGAGCTGTTTTTT. V and J are TRBV6-4 and TRBJ2-2; 7 positions agree with TRBD2. This CDR3 has 13 residues. In germline, CDR1 is MRHNA, CDR2 SNTAGT. Trimming took 5 bases from V and 3 from J; bases not matched to a gene: 0.